This section outlines one T cell receptor beta chain sequence together with its context. Its antigen is as yet unknown. This sample was taken from a study of cytomegalovirus exposure and HLA in healthy donors. Regarding the study as a whole: Reports showed the classifier diagnosing cytomegalovirus status with high specificity and sensitivity.

The J segment lost 3 bases and the V segment lost 3 bases, leaving 5 bases of the junction unmatched. CDR3 size: 15 residues. Germline V gene data show CDR1 as SGHRS and CDR2 as YFSETQ. PCR was performed using 60 Vbeta and 13 Jbeta primers. Repertoires were generated with immunoSEQ multiplex PCR, while TCRdb's copy carries only in-frame clones and drops some. This table has under 40,000 clones, over 90% appearing once. Sequenced input: PBMCs. The receptor was derived from a woman between 18 and 30 years old in good health and CMV-seronegative. The chain has TRBV5-1 and TRBJ2-1; TRBD2 aligns across 8 bases. The CDR3 bases are TGCGCCAGCAGCTCCGGGACTAGTTACTACAATGAGCAGTTCTTC. The encoded protein is CASSSGTSYYNEQFF.